This TCR beta chain stems from a study of shared clonotypes between healthy human individuals. Only Caucasian adults living in Nashville, Tennessee made up the donor group. Across several immunoSEQ plates, the genomic DNA of each subset was split evenly. Method: immunoSEQ multiplex PCR; TCRdb's copy keeps in-frame clones and lacks some. The repertoire consists of fewer than 1.4 million clones, with around three quarters occurring once and the leading ten covering under 0.8%. Sequenced sample: memory CD4+ T cells from PBMCs. Documented subset: CD45RA-negative fraction. The TCR comes from a man between 18 and 35 years old in good health. Some clones in this sample may be carry-over from other donors' samples.

CDR3 sequence: CASSLLDEGGNEAFF. The CDR3 region has the DNA TGTGCCAGCAGCTTACTCGACGAGGGGGGGAACGAAGCTTTCTTT. The V and J genes are TRBV11-1 and TRBJ1-1; possible D gene TRBD1, 6 bases. In germline, CDR1 is SGHAT, CDR2 FQDESV (reference sequence). The CDR3 runs to 15 residues. Trimming removed 2 bases from V and 8 bases from J, with 18 bases in between. Variable domain in full (rest from reference TRBV11-1 and TRBJ1-1): EAEVAQSPRYKITEKSQAVAFWCDPISGHATLYWYRQILGQGPELLVQFQDESVVDDSQLPKDRFSAERLKGVDSTLKIQPAELGDSAMYLCASSLLDEGGNEAFFGQGTRLTVV.